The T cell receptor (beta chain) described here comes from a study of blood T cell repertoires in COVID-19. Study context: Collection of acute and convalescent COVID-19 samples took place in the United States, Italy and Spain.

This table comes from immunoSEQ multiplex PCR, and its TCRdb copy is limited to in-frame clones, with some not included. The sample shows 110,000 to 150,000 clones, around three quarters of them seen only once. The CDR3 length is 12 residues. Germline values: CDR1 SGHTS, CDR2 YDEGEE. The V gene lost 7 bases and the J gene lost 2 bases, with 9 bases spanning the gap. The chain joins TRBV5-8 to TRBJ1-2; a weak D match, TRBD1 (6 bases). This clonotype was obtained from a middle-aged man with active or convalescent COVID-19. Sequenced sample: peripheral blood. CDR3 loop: CASGGQNYGYTF. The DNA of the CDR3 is TGTGCCAGCGGAGGACAGAACTATGGCTACACCTTC.